Reported below is one T cell receptor (beta chain). The antigen this receptor binds is unknown. The input lacks base qualities; no much larger clone sits a single base away. From cysteine to phenylalanine, the CDR3 is 15 amino acids long. Of all the DNA, just the CDR3 is kept, 45 bases in frame from base 1. Trimming at the junction amounts to 0 bases on V and 0 bases on J, and the germline ends lie 10 bases apart. Sequences SGDLS (CDR1) and YYNGEE (CDR2) are obtained from the germline V gene. The cohort consisted of 666 healthy bone marrow donors. All cohort members were sampled while nominally healthy, although unrecorded immune exposures were likely present. The donor was CMV seronegative and was included in the group of under 450 seronegative cohort members. Each donor provided a peripheral blood sample, and peripheral blood mononuclear cells were used for TCR beta sequencing. The Qiagen DNeasy Blood Extraction Kit was used to extract genomic DNA from the blood cell samples.

The sample comes from a study of cytomegalovirus exposure and HLA in healthy donors (TCRdb year 2017). General notes on the study: An earlier analysis of roughly 500 of the donors reported 250 to 300 Gb of sequence data and 117 million unique TCR beta sequences obtained from 180 million or so T cells. An earlier analysis of around 580 of the donors used high-throughput TCR beta sequencing to judge whether each TCR beta V gene segment behaved as functional or pseudogenic. Every discovery cohort repertoire had been produced on one sequencing platform. Both class I and class II loci were covered by HLA typing, at four-digit resolution. Donor age, sex, ethnicity and CMV serostatus were collected together with the repertoire data. Of the 300 to 500 genotyped donors, 81% were placed in the genetic ancestry cluster associated with self-reported Caucasian donors. The T cell repertoires of around 730 subjects were profiled by immunosequencing and related to cytomegalovirus serostatus. Across some 400 genotyped donors of the cohort, an average of 235,054 unique TCR beta nucleotide sequences per donor were sequenced, and roughly 20% of those sequences were non-productive. The study aimed to test whether cataloging public T cell receptors could reveal signatures of past pathogen exposure. To predict cytomegalovirus infection status, the study combined high-throughput TCR immunosequencing, statistical association of individual TCRs with disease status, and machine learning. An early release that covered 640 HLA-typed donors contained about 290 gigabases of sequencing data and 75 million to 100 million unique TCR sequences. Typing coverage varied by locus: roughly 629-640 donors for A, B, C, DRB1 and DQB1; approximately 500 for DQA1; nearly 610 for DPA1; approximately 490 for DPB1. A later analysis re-analyzed previously published TCR beta repertoires from several hundred donors and added high-resolution HLA genotyping to study TCR occurrence patterns. Rather than using new phenotypic data, the later analysis identified candidate immune exposures from TCR beta sequences and from how often those sequences occurred across donors. Along with the approximately 700-subject first cohort, a separate validation cohort of roughly 110 different subjects was used. Genome-wide SNP genotypes for about 60% of the roughly 670 donors were used in a later genetic analysis, which treated that subset as a discovery cohort. A handful of DR-DQ haplotypes were handled as single units for association and clustering because linkage in the cohort was strong. The paper's findings and limits, for the study overall: The classifier was reported to diagnose cytomegalovirus status with high specificity and sensitivity in both the original and validation cohorts. A later analysis found that HLA-associated TCR beta chains were more clonally expanded and had lower generation probabilities than equally common non-associated chains. A cluster of highly shared sequence variants was judged likely to represent a technical artifact of the sequencing pipeline. A later analysis found that TCR association rates varied across HLA loci, with DRB1 alleles showing the most associated TCRs and HLA-C alleles the fewest. A further reported finding was that TCR beta sequences accurately predicted the HLA-A and HLA-B alleles for most subjects in the first cohort. At a false discovery rate of 0.05, a later analysis linked about 16,000 TCR beta sequences to specific HLA alleles. Presence/absence analyses assumed roughly uniform sequencing depth across donors, an assumption that may not hold. Most TCR sequences were seen in very few donors, while some public TCRs were found in many individuals. In vitro tests confirmed that three of the cytomegalovirus-associated TCR beta chains recognize cytomegalovirus antigens. Linkage disequilibrium might explain the correlated functional status among segregating V segments, but an unknown experimental factor could not be excluded. According to a later analysis, most CMV-associated TCR beta chains appeared to be HLA-restricted, and the HLA associations seemed to be driven largely by CMV exposure. According to a later analysis, parvovirus B19, influenza, CMV and Epstein-Barr virus appeared linked to several top co-occurrence clusters. In a later genetic analysis, fewer N-insertions in productive TCRs were reported among donors in an Asian-associated ancestry cluster than the 666-donor mean. CMV serostatus was the only immune exposure information available for the cohort. A total of 164 TCR beta chains were listed by the study as associated with cytomegalovirus. It was suggested by the authors that the approach could potentially be generalized to other disease states and immunological phenotypes. HLA typing was unavailable for some donors at each locus, so association tests used only the typed subset. Broadly in line with IMGT annotations, most TCR beta V segments showed up in productive rearrangements about 87% or about 30% of the time in an earlier analysis of around 550 of the donors. V-gene and J-gene trimming of TCR beta chains was associated with a missense DCLRE1C variant in a later genetic analysis, and the association was replicated in an independent cohort. When HLA alleles, especially DR and DQ, strongly co-occurred, TCR associations were difficult to assign to individual alleles. Only TCR beta chains were sequenced in this cohort, and the absence of alpha or paired-chain data limited detectable features. Because counts were too low, roughly 17 rarely observed V segments, including chromosome 9 orphons, were left out of the earlier analysis of over 550 of the donors. Some IMGT-functional V segments, including TRBV6-2 and TRBV6-3, could not be distinguished by the 87-base-pair reads and were therefore excluded.

The method behind the library was the immunoSEQ multiplex PCR assay. A mixture of 60 forward primers for TCR Vbeta segments and 13 reverse primers for TCR Jbeta segments was used in the multiplex PCR. The CDR3 region of rearranged TCR beta genes was amplified from genomic DNA by a multiplex PCR assay. The Illumina HiSeq System was used to sequence the amplified TCR beta libraries as 87-base-pair reads. Turning to the authors' computational methods: In a later analysis, tens of millions of unique TCR beta chains were counted across the 666 repertoires, and around 10 million of these chains were shared by at least two donors. Raw reads were error-corrected and collapsed into unique sequences with a nearest-neighbor algorithm that merged closely related sequences to remove PCR and sequencing errors. To assign V, D and J gene segments, CDR3 sequences were aligned to IMGT reference sequences. For a sequence to be retained, at least a six-nucleotide match to both a V gene segment and a J gene segment was required. A rearrangement counted as productive if the CDR3 had no stop codons and remained in frame with V and J, and every other rearrangement counted as non-productive. Following IMGT convention, CDR3 was defined as the stretch from the second conserved V-encoded cysteine to the conserved J-encoded phenylalanine. The earlier analysis of fewer than 700 of the donors excluded sequences that lacked an unambiguous match to a single V gene segment. In an earlier analysis of some 590 of the donors, a V segment was called functional when productive rearrangements were above 56.7%, and segregating when the standard deviation between donors exceeded 5%. To diagnose cytomegalovirus status from the catalog of TCR beta chain sequences, a statistical classification framework was built. In a later analysis, TCR nucleotide sequences were compared against IMGT/GENE-DB human TR gene sequences so that V and J genes could be assigned. A later analysis assigned CDR3 sequences and most-parsimonious VDJ recombination scenarios with the TCRdist pipeline. In a later analysis, each TCR beta chain was defined by its CDR3 amino acid sequence together with its V-gene family, and reads lacking a unique V-gene family were excluded. To address suspected cross-contamination and a sequencing artifact, a later analysis removed a few hundred highly shared, low-generation-probability nucleotide sequences. In a later analysis, a clonal expansion index was calculated for each public chain from normalized within-repertoire ranks of inferred template counts. A later analysis computed generation probabilities with a VDJ recombination model fitted to out-of-frame rearrangements, and checked the results against IGoR. In a later analysis, hypergeometric tests were used to score TCR-TCR, TCR-HLA and TCR-CMV co-occurrence, with a repertoire-size bias correction applied to TCR pairs. In a later analysis, false discovery rates were estimated by permuting HLA or CMV assignments 20 times. In a later analysis, co-occurring TCRs were grouped using DBSCAN, and TCRdist sequence similarity was added for clustering within HLA-allele-positive subsets. For co-occurrence clustering, repertoires with fewer than 30,000 or more than 120,000 public chains were excluded, along with five or six repertoires with anomalous nucleotide sharing. TCRdb stores this immuneACCESS table with in-frame sequences only. Part of the clones is absent; in the studies checked, under half of the shortfall reflects unresolved V genes, and no reason is known for the rest. Clone size and V and J calls were adopted from that table, with D and trimming inferred from the DNA. The sample table lists about 180,000 clones, more than 70% of them with a count of one. Of the sample, roughly 1% falls within the top ten clones.

The TCR originated in a man aged 25-40 years in good health and CMV-seronegative. The chain is encoded by TRBV9 joined to TRBJ2-7, and TRBD1 may be the D gene, going by 7 matching bases. The sequencing sample was made of PBMCs. The base sequence is TGTGCCAGCAGCGTAGGGGGGGACAGCTCCTACGAGCAGTACTTC. Its protein is CASSVGGDSSYEQYF.